This note documents a single T cell receptor (beta chain) sequence. These data come from a study of blood T cell repertoires in COVID-19. Across the whole study: Both acute and convalescent COVID-19 samples were obtained from the United States, Italy and Spain. The cDNA or gDNA used as material had been derived from T cells, B-cell-depleted T cells, or PBMCs.

Original handling: Reference gene primer amplification in the assay estimated nucleated cell counts. Method: immunoSEQ multiplex PCR; TCRdb's copy keeps in-frame clones and lacks some. From that table come the V and J calls and clone size; the DNA was used to work out D and trimming. The table records 200,000 to 300,000 clones, around 89% of them present only once. The CDR3 has 13 amino acids. J lost 8 bases, V lost 3 bases, and 4 bases had no gene match. Germline V gives CDR1 SNHLY, CDR2 FYNNEI. This sequence originates from a middle-aged woman with acute or convalescent COVID-19. Source material: peripheral blood. The chain employs TRBV2 and TRBJ1-2, with 9 bases identical to TRBD1. The CDR3 DNA sequence: TGTGCCAGCAGTGACGACAGGGGGGGCGGCTACACCTTC. It encodes CASSDDRGGGYTF.